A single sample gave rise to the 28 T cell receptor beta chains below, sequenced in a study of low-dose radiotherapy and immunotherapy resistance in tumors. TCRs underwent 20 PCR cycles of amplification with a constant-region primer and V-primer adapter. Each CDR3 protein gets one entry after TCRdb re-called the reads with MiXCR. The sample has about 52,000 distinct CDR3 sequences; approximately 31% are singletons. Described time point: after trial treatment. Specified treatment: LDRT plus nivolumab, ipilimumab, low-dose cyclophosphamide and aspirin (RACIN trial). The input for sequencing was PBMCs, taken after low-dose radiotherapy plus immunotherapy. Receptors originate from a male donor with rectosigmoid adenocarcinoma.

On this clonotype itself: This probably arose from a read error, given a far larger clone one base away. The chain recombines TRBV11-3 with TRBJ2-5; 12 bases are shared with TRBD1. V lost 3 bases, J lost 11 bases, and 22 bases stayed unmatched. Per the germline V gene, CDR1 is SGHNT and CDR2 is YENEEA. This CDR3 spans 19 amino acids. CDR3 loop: CASSLGQGAPKGSYNEQYF. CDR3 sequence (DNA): TGTGCCAGCAGCTTGGGACAGGGGGCCCCCAAAGGTTCCTACAATGAGCAGTACTTC.

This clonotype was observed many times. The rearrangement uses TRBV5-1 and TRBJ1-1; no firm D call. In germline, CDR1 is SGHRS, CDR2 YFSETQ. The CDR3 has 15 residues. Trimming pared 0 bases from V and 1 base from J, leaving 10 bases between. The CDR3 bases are TGCGCCAGCAGCTTGGAACCGATCACGAACACTGAAGCTTTCTTT. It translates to CASSLEPITNTEAFF.

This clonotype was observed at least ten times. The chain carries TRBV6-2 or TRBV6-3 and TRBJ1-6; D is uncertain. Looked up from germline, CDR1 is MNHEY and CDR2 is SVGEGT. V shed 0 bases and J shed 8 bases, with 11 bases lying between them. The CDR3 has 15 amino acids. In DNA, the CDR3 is TGTGCCAGCAGTTACTCTCAGTTTGGGTATTCACCCCTCCACTTT. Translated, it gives CASSYSQFGYSPLHF.

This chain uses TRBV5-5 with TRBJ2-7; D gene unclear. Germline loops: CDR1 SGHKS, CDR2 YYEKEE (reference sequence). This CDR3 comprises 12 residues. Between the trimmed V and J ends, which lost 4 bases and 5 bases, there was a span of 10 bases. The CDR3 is CASSPVVDEQYF. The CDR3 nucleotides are TGTGCCAGCAGCCCAGTTGTGGACGAGCAGTACTTC.

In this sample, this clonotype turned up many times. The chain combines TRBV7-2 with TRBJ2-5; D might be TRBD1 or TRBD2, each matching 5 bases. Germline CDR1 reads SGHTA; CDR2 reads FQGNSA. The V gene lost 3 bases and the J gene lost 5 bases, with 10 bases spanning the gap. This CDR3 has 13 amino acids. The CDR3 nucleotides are TGTGCCAGCAGCTTTGGGGGTTGGGAGACCCAGTACTTC. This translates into CASSFGGWETQYF.

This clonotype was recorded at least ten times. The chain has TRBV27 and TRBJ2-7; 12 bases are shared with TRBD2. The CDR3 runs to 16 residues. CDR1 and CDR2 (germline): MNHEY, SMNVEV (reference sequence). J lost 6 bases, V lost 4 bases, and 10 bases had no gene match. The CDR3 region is CASSSWTSGAFFEQYF. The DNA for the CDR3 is TGTGCCAGCAGTTCCTGGACTAGCGGGGCCTTCTTCGAGCAGTACTTC.

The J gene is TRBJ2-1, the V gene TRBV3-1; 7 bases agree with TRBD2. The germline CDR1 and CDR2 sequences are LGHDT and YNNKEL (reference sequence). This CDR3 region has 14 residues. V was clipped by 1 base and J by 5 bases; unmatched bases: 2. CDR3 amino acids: CASSQGGGNNEQFF. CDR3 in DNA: TGTGCCAGCAGCCAAGGCGGGGGAAACAATGAGCAGTTCTTC.

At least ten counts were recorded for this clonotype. The DNA of the CDR3 is TGTGCCAGCAGTCCCGGCAACCTCGAAGCTTTCTTT. Its translation is CASSPGNLEAFF. J is TRBJ1-1 and V is TRBV6-2 or TRBV6-3, with D hard to call. Deletions cut 5 bases from V and 8 bases from J, with 12 bases between. Germline CDR1 and CDR2: MNHEY and SVGEGT. CDR3 length equals 12 residues.

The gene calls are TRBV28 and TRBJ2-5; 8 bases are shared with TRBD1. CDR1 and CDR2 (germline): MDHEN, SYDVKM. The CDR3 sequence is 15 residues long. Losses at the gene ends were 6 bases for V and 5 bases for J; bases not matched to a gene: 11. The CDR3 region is CASRVTSGGDETQYF. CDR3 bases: TGTGCCAGCAGAGTAACGTCAGGGGGCGATGAGACCCAGTACTTC. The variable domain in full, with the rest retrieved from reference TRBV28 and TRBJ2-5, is DVKVTQSSRYLVKRTGEKVFLECVQDMDHENMFWYRQDPGLGLRLIYFSYDVKMKEKGDIPEGYSVSREKKERFSLILESASTNQTSMYLCASRVTSGGDETQYFGPGTRLLVL.

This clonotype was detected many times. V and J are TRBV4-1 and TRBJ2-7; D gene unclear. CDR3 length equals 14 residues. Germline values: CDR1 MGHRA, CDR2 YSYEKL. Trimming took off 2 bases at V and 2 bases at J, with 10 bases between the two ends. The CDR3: CASSQLSSTYEQYF. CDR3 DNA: TGCGCCAGCAGCCAACTATCATCTACCTACGAGCAGTACTTC.

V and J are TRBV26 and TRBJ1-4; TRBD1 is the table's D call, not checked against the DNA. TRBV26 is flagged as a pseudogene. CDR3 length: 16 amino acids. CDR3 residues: CASNSFPGTGNEKLFF. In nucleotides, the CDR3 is TGTGCCAGCAATAGTTTCCCCGGGACAGGGAATGAAAAACTGTTTTTT.

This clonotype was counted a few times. DNA for the CDR3: TGCGCCAGCGGGGCTAGCGGGACGAGCTCCTACAATGAGCAGTTCTTC. Protein product: CASGASGTSSYNEQFF. The chain has TRBV5-1 and TRBJ2-1; TRBD2 agrees at 9 bases. The J segment lost 0 bases and the V segment lost 7 bases, leaving 8 bases of the junction unmatched. The CDR3 has 16 amino acids. Germline V CDR1 and CDR2: SGHRS, YFSETQ.

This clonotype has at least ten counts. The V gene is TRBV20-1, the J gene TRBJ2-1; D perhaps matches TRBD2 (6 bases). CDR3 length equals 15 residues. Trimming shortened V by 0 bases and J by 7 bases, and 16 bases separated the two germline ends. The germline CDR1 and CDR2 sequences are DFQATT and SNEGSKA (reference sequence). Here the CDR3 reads CSARDLASEQNEQFF. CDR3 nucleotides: TGCAGTGCTAGAGATTTGGCTAGCGAACAGAATGAGCAGTTCTTC.

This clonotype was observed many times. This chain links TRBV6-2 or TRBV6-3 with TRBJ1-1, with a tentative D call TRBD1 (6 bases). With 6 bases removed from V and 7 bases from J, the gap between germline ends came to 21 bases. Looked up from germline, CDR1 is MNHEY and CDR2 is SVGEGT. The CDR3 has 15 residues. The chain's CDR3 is CASRRGGGGTFEAFF. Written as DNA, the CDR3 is TGTGCCAGCAGGAGGGGCGGGGGCGGAACGTTTGAAGCTTTCTTT.

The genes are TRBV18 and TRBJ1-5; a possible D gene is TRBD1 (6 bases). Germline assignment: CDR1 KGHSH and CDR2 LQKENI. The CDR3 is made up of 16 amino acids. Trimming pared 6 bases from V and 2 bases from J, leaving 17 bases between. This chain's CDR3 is CASSTLQGGGNQPQHF. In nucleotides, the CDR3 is TGTGCCAGCTCTACCCTACAGGGTGGCGGCAATCAGCCCCAGCATTTT.

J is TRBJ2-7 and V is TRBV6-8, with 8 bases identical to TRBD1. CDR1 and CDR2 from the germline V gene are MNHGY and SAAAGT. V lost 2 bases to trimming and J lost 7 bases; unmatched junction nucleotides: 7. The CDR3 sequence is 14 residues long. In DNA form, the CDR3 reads TGTGCCAGCAGTTACGCCGGGACAGGTCAAGAGCAGTACTTC. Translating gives CASSYAGTGQEQYF.

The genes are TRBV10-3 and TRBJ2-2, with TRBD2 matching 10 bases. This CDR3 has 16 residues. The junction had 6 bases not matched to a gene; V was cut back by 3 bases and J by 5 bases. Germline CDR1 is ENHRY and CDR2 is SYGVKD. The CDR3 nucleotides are TGTGCCATCAGTGAATCTAGCGGGAGCCGGACCGGGGAGCTGTTTTTT. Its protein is CAISESSGSRTGELFF.

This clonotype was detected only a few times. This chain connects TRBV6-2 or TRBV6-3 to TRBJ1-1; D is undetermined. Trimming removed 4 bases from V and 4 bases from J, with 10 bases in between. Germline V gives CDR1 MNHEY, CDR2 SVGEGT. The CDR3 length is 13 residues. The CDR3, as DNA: TGTGCCAGCAGTTCTCCGGGTGCCACTGAAGCTTTCTTT. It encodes CASSSPGATEAFF.

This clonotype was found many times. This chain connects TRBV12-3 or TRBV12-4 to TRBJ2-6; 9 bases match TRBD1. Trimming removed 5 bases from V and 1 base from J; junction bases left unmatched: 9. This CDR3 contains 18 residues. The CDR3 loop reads CASSPGDRVWSGANVLTF. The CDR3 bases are TGTGCCAGCAGTCCAGGGGACAGGGTATGGTCTGGGGCCAACGTCCTGACTTTC.

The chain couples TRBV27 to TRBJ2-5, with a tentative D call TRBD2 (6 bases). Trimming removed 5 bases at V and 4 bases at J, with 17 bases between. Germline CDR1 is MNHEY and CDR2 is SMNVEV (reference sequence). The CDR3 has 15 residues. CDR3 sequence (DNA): TGTGCCAGCAGTCCCAACGCGGGGTTCAGAGAGACCCAGTACTTC. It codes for CASSPNAGFRETQYF.

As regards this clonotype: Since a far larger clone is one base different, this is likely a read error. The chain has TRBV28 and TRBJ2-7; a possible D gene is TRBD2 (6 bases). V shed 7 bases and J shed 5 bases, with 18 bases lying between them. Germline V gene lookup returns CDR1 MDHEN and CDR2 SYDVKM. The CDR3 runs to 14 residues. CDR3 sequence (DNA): TGTGCCAGCACCTCGACCCAGGGCGGGGACGAGCAGTACTTC. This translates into CASTSTQGGDEQYF.

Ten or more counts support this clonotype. CDR3 nucleotide sequence: TGTGCCATCGAAAACCCCATCTCGAACACCGGGGAGCTGTTTTTT. Residues: CAIENPISNTGELFF. The rearrangement uses TRBV12-3 or TRBV12-4 and TRBJ2-2; D gene ambiguous. V was trimmed by 10 bases and J by 0 bases, leaving 15 bases between them. The CDR3 is made up of 15 amino acids.

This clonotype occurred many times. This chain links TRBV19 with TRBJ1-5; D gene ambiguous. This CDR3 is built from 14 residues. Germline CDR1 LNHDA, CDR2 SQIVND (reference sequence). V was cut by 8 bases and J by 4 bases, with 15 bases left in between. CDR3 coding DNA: TGTGCCAGTGGAGTGGCGCAAGGTAATCAGCCCCAGCATTTT. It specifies CASGVAQGNQPQHF.

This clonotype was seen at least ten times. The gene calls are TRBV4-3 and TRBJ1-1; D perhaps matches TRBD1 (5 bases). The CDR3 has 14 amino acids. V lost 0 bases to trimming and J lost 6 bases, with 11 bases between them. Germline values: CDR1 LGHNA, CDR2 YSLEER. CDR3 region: CASSQDRVSAEAFF. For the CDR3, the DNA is TGCGCCAGCAGCCAAGACAGGGTATCGGCTGAAGCTTTCTTT.

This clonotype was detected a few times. The CDR3 reads CATAEWAVNEQYF. The CDR3 coding sequence is TGTGCCACCGCAGAATGGGCGGTTAACGAGCAGTACTTC. The J gene is TRBJ2-7, the V gene TRBV28, with D hard to call. CDR1 and CDR2 (germline): MDHEN, SYDVKM. V was cut by 10 bases and J by 5 bases, with 18 bases left in between. The CDR3 is 13 amino acids.

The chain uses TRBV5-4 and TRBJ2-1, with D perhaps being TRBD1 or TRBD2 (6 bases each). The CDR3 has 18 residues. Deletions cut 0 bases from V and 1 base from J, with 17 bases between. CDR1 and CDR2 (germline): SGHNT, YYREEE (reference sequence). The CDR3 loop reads CASSLGGPLAASYNEQFF. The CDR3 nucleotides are TGTGCCAGCAGCTTGGGGGGGCCCTTAGCGGCATCCTACAATGAGCAGTTCTTC.

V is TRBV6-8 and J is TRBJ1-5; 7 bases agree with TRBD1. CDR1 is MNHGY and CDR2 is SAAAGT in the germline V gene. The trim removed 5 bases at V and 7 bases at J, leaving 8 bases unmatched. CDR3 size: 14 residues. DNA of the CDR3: TGTGCCAGCAGTGCTTACAGGGGCTACCAGCCCCAGCATTTT. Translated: CASSAYRGYQPQHF.

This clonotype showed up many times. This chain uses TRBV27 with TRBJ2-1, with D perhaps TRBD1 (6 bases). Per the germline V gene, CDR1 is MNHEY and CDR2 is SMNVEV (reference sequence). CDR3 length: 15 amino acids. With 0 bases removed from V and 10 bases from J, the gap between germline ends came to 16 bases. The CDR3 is CASSLSVQGTKEQFF. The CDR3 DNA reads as TGTGCCAGCAGTTTATCGGTACAGGGCACAAAGGAGCAGTTCTTC.